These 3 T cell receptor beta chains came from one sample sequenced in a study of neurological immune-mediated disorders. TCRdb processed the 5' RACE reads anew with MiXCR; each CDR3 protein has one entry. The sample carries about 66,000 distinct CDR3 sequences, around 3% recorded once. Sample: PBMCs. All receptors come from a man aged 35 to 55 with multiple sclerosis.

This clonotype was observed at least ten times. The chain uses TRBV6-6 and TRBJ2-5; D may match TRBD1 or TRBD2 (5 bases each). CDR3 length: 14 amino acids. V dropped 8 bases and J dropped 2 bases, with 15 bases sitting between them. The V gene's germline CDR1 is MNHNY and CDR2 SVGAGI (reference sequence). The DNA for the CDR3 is TGTGCCAGCTCCCCAGGGAGAGGTCAAGAGACCCAGTACTTC. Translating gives CASSPGRGQETQYF.

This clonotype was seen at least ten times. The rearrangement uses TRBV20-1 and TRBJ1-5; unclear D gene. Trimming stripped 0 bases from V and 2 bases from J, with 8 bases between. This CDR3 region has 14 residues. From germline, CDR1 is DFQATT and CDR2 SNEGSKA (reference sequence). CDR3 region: CSARDRLGNQPQHF. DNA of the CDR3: TGCAGTGCTAGAGATCGGTTGGGCAATCAGCCCCAGCATTTT.

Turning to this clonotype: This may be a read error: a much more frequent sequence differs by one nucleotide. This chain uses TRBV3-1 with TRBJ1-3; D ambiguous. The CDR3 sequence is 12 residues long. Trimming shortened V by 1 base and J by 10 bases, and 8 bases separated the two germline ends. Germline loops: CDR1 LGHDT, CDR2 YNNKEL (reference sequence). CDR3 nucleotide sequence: TGTGCCAGCAGCCAAGGGCCCAAAACCATATATTTT. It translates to CASSQGPKTIYF.